Given below is one T cell receptor beta chain in context. Its antigen is unknown. This record belongs to a study of cytomegalovirus exposure and HLA in healthy donors. Study conclusions and caveats: It was fewer than 200 TCR beta chains that were listed as cytomegalovirus-associated. Later analysis identified about 17,000 TCR beta sequences associated with HLA alleles, using a false discovery rate threshold of 0.05. Later analysis identified several of the most significant clusters that appeared linked to common viral pathogens.

Researchers ran the PCR with 60 Vbeta and 13 Jbeta primers. TCRdb keeps only in-frame clones here, not all; method: immunoSEQ multiplex PCR. The sample includes some 99,000 clones, approximately 80% of them seen just once. The CDR3 is 15 amino acids. Germline V gene data show CDR1 as SGHAT and CDR2 as FQNNGV. The germline V and J ends were trimmed by 4 bases and 4 bases, with 15 bases remaining between them. The chain is built from TRBV11-2 and TRBJ2-3, with D perhaps TRBD2 (5 bases). This receptor was obtained from a woman in her 30s in good health and CMV-seronegative. Sequencing was done on a sample of PBMCs. The CDR3 DNA follows: TGTGCCAGCAGCTCCTCCTCGGACTCCGCAGATACGCAGTATTTT. This encodes CASSSSSDSADTQYF.